This entry describes one T cell receptor (beta chain). Its target is not known. This specimen comes from a study of identical twins. Study outcomes and limitations: Models underpredicted monozygotic twin sharing of out-of-frame TCR alpha.

TCRdb independently ran MiXCR on the 5' RACE reads; one entry per CDR3 protein. The sample carries 430,000 or so distinct CDR3 sequences, about 24% recorded once. The ends were cut back, 1 base at V and 4 bases at J, with 11 bases in the middle. Germline assignment: CDR1 LNHNV and CDR2 YYDKDF (reference sequence). This CDR3 region has 16 residues. These same data were also listed under a study on T cells expressing NK-cell markers. That work contributes: Sequencing of TCR beta repertoires drew on sorted CD3+CD56+NKG2C+, CD3+CD56+NKG2C- and CD3+CD56-NKG2C+ T cells. Top CD8+ clonotypes included the dominant CD3+CD56+NKG2C+ clonotypes in 5 or 6 donors.

What was sequenced was CD4+ T cells sorted from blood. This TCR was sampled from a young woman in good health. V is TRBV15 and J is TRBJ2-6; D ambiguous. CDR3 in DNA: TGTGCCACCAGCAGAGGGGGATACATAGGGGCCAACGTCCTGACTTTC. It translates to CATSRGGYIGANVLTF.